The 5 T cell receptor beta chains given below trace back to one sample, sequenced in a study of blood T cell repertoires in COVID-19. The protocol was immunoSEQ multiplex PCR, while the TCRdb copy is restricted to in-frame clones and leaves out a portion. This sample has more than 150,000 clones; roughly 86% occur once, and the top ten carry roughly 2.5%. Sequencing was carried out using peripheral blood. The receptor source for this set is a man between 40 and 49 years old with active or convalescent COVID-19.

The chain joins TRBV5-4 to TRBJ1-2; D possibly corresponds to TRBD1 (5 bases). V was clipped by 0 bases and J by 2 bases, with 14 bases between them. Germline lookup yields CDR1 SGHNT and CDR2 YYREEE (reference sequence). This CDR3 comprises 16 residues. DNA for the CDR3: TGTGCCAGCAGCTTGGCCAAGGGGTCTTTGAACTATGGCTACACCTTC. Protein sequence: CASSLAKGSLNYGYTF.

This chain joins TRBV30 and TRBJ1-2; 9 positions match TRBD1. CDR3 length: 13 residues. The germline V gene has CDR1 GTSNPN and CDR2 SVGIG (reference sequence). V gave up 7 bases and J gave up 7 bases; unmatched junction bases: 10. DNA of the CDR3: TGTGCCTCCACGACAGGGGGAGGGTTTGGCTACACCTTC. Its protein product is CASTTGGGFGYTF.

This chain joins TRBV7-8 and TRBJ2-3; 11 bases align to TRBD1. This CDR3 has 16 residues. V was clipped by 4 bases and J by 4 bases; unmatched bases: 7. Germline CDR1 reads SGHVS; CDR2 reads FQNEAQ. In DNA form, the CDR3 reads TGTGCCAGCAGCTCCAGCCCGGGACAGGGGGCAGATACGCAGTATTTT. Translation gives CASSSSPGQGADTQYF.

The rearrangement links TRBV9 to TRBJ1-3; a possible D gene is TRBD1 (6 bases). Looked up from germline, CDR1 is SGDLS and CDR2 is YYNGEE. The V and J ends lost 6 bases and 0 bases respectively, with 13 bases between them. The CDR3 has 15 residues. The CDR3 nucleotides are TGTGCCAGCACCCCCCCGGACAGCTCTGGAAACACCATATATTTT. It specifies CASTPPDSSGNTIYF.

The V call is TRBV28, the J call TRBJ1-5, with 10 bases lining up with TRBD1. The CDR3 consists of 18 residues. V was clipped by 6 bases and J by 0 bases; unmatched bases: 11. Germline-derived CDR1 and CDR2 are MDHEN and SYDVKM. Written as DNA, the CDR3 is TGTGCCAGCAGCGGTATTGGGACAGGGGATTATAGCAATCAGCCCCAGCATTTT. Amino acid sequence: CASSGIGTGDYSNQPQHF.